The 24 T cell receptor beta chains given below trace back to one sample, sequenced in a study of T cells after yellow fever vaccination. TCRdb itself ran the 5' RACE reads through MiXCR, one entry per CDR3 protein. The sample shows around 590,000 distinct CDR3 sequences, roughly 12% of them seen only once. Sequences were derived from PBMCs, sampled on the day of the yellow fever booster vaccination. The receptors here all came from a man aged 25-45 years who received the YFV17D yellow fever vaccine.

This clonotype has just a few counts. The chain employs TRBV3-1 and TRBJ2-2; 7 nucleotides agree with TRBD2. V lost 6 bases and J lost 4; bases outside the gene matches: 5. Germline assignment: CDR1 LGHDT and CDR2 YNNKEL (reference sequence). CDR3 length: 14 residues. Here the CDR3 DNA reads TGTGCCAGCAGTAGGTCTAGCGGCACCGGGGAGCTGTTTTTT. Translated: CASSRSSGTGELFF.

This clonotype came up a few times. V is TRBV19 and J is TRBJ1-3; D gene ambiguous. Per the germline V gene, CDR1 is LNHDA and CDR2 is SQIVND (reference sequence). V lost 5 bases, J lost 2 bases, and 7 bases lay in between. This CDR3 region has 13 residues. The CDR3 DNA reads TGTGCCAGTAGTCTCTACCCTGGAAACACCATATATTTT. The encoded protein is CASSLYPGNTIYF.

The chain links TRBV29-1 to TRBJ2-1; D is uncertain. From germline, CDR1 is SQVTM and CDR2 ANQGSEA. The CDR3 is 14 amino acids. Trimming took off 7 bases at V and 2 bases at J, with 15 bases between the two ends. The CDR3 region has the DNA TGCAGCGCGACGGTTACGGTGGCCTACAATGAGCAGTTCTTC. It is translated as CSATVTVAYNEQFF.

This sequence joins TRBV15 and TRBJ2-1, with TRBD1 as a possible D gene (7 bases). V was shortened by 0 bases and J by 4 bases, with 10 bases between the two germline ends. Germline V gene sequence: CDR1 LNHNV, CDR2 YYDKDF (reference sequence). The CDR3 spans 15 residues. The CDR3: CATSREQGGYNEQFF. The CDR3 DNA sequence: TGTGCCACCAGCAGAGAGCAGGGGGGTTACAATGAGCAGTTCTTC.

The table lists this clonotype with many counts. The V gene is TRBV7-2, the J gene TRBJ1-5; D may be TRBD1 (6 bases). The length of the CDR3 is 15 residues. CDR1 is SGHTA, CDR2 FQGNSA, per germline. V lost 5 bases to trimming and J lost 2 bases, with 13 bases between them. The DNA for the CDR3 is TGTGCCAGCAGCCCGGACAGCACGGGCAATCAGCCCCAGCATTTT. Residues: CASSPDSTGNQPQHF.

This clonotype was seen a few times. V is TRBV5-1 and J is TRBJ2-3; D may correspond to TRBD1 or TRBD2 (6 bases each). The CDR3 has 15 residues. The V and J ends lost 0 bases and 6 bases respectively, with 14 bases between them. CDR1 and CDR2 (germline): SGHRS, YFSETQ. Here the CDR3 reads CASSLDGGPGDTQYF. In DNA form, the CDR3 reads TGCGCCAGCAGCTTGGATGGGGGGCCAGGGGATACGCAGTATTTT.

This clonotype was seen more than once but under ten times. The chain is built from TRBV7-2 and TRBJ1-2; perhaps TRBD1 as D (5 bases). Germline V gene lookup returns CDR1 SGHTA and CDR2 FQGNSA. CDR3 size: 13 residues. Trimming removed 6 bases at V and 3 bases at J, with 11 bases between. The CDR3 is CASSPDSHYGYTF. DNA for the CDR3: TGTGCCAGCAGTCCCGACAGCCACTATGGCTACACCTTC. The variable domain in full, completed from reference TRBV7-2 and TRBJ1-2, reads GAGVSQSPSNKVTEKGKDVELRCDPISGHTALYWYRQSLGQGLEFLIYFQGNSAPDKSGLPSDRFSAERTGGSVSTLTIQRTQQEDSAVYLCASSPDSHYGYTFGSGTRLTVV.

The chain is built from TRBV29-1 and TRBJ1-2; no clear D gene. The V and J ends lost 6 bases and 0 bases respectively, with 14 bases between them. CDR3 length: 14 residues. Germline V gene data show CDR1 as SQVTM and CDR2 as ANQGSEA. CDR3: CSVLPDTTNYGYTF. The CDR3 DNA sequence: TGCAGCGTCCTTCCAGATACCACTAACTATGGCTACACCTTC.

The chain couples TRBV6-2 or TRBV6-3 to TRBJ2-2, with TRBD1 matching over 7 bases. Looked up from germline, CDR1 is MNHEY and CDR2 is SVGEGT. Losses at the gene ends were 2 bases for V and 7 bases for J; bases not matched to a gene: 7. This CDR3 has 15 amino acids. Here the CDR3 reads CASSYDDRAGGELFF. The CDR3 nucleotides are TGTGCCAGCAGTTACGATGACAGGGCGGGCGGGGAGCTGTTTTTT.

This chain uses TRBV10-2 with TRBJ2-7, with TRBD1 matching over 11 bases. The trim removed 3 bases at V and 3 bases at J, leaving 1 base unmatched. CDR1 WSHSY and CDR2 SAAADI come from the germline V gene. The CDR3 length is 14 residues. In DNA, the CDR3 is TGCGCCAGCAGTGACGGGACAGGGGGCTACGAGCAGTACTTC. Amino acid sequence: CASSDGTGGYEQYF.

This chain links TRBV7-2 with TRBJ1-6; TRBD1 might be the D (5 bases). CDR1 is SGHTA, CDR2 FQGNSA, per germline. V was shortened by 1 base and J by 10 bases, with 8 bases between the two germline ends. There are 13 residues in the CDR3. In DNA form, the CDR3 reads TGTGCCAGCAGCTTAGACAGGCGATCACCCCTCCACTTT. This gives the protein CASSLDRRSPLHF.

The DNA of the CDR3 is TGCAGCGTTGGAGCGGTACGACAAGAGACCCAGTACTTC. It is translated as CSVGAVRQETQYF. The chain uses TRBV29-1 and TRBJ2-5; a possible D gene is TRBD2 (5 bases). Germline values: CDR1 SQVTM, CDR2 ANQGSEA. The CDR3 length is 13 residues. Trimming removed 4 bases at V and 2 bases at J, with 11 bases between. Using reference TRBV29-1 and TRBJ2-5 for the parts outside the CDR3, the full variable domain is SAVISQKPSRDICQRGTSLTIQCQVDSQVTMMFWYRQQPGQSLTLIATANQGSEATYESGFVIDKFPISRPNLTFSTLTVSNMSPEDSSIYLCSVGAVRQETQYFGPGTRLLVL.

With respect to this clonotype: This could be a read error, since a much larger clone is one nucleotide away. This chain links TRBV2 with TRBJ1-1, with D possibly being TRBD1 (6 bases). The V end lost 6 bases, the J end lost 3 bases, and 11 bases lay between the germline ends. Germline CDR1 reads SNHLY; CDR2 reads FYNNEI. The CDR3 extends over 13 amino acids. CDR3 coding DNA: TGTGCCAGCAGCGGCCAGGGGTACACTGAAGCTTTCTTT. Translating it yields CASSGQGYTEAFF.

This clonotype was detected only a few times. The chain links TRBV3-1 to TRBJ2-3; D tentatively fits TRBD1 or TRBD2 (6 bases each). This CDR3 comprises 15 residues. Germline V gene lookup returns CDR1 LGHDT and CDR2 YNNKEL (reference sequence). The V end lost 8 bases, the J end lost 4 bases, and 19 bases lay between the germline ends. The CDR3 DNA reads as TGTGCCAGCCAAATTGGGGGGCCGACTCCAGATACGCAGTATTTT. Translating gives CASQIGGPTPDTQYF.

This clonotype occurred a few times. This chain links TRBV11-2 with TRBJ1-2, with D possibly being TRBD1 (5 bases). The CDR3 runs to 14 residues. Germline loops: CDR1 SGHAT, CDR2 FQNNGV. V lost 5 bases and J 5 bases, leaving 15 bases between the germline ends. The CDR3 sequence: CASSPLRDHYGYTF. In DNA form, the CDR3 reads TGTGCCAGCAGCCCGCTCAGGGACCATTATGGCTACACCTTC.

The chain is built from TRBV12-3 or TRBV12-4 and TRBJ2-6, with D uncertain. The CDR3 totals 15 residues. V lost 0 bases, J lost 10 bases, and 13 bases lay in between. CDR3: CASSLARSVGNVLTF. The DNA of the CDR3 is TGTGCCAGCAGTTTAGCGCGGTCTGTAGGTAACGTCCTGACTTTC.

V is TRBV4-3 and J is TRBJ2-3; possible D gene TRBD1, 6 bases. Per germline, CDR1 LGHNA and CDR2 YSLEER. The CDR3 has 16 amino acids. Trimming pared 0 bases from V and 3 bases from J, leaving 13 bases between. The CDR3 sequence: CASSQEGAPTTDTQYF. The CDR3, as DNA: TGCGCCAGCAGCCAAGAGGGGGCACCTACTACAGATACGCAGTATTTT.

V is TRBV20-1 and J is TRBJ2-1; TRBD1 agrees at 10 bases. Looked up from germline, CDR1 is DFQATT and CDR2 is SNEGSKA (reference sequence). This CDR3 contains 17 residues. Trimming at V came to 5 bases and at J to 7 bases, leaving 17 bases not matched to a gene. CDR3 region: CSAPRELDRGRLNEQFF. The CDR3 DNA is TGCAGTGCTCCCCGGGAACTAGACAGGGGGCGCTTAAATGAGCAGTTCTTC.

CDR3 sequence reads: CASSLSGTAKNIQYF. The CDR3 DNA is TGTGCCAGCAGCCTAAGCGGGACAGCCAAAAACATTCAGTACTTC. The chain combines TRBV7-2 with TRBJ2-4, with TRBD2 matching over 7 bases. J gave up 0 bases and V 5 bases, and 4 bases lay outside the gene matches. The CDR3 is 15 amino acids. From germline, CDR1 is SGHTA and CDR2 FQGNSA.

The rearrangement links TRBV20-1 to TRBJ1-5, with TRBD1 matching over 7 bases. The germline gives CDR1 DFQATT, CDR2 SNEGSKA (reference sequence). The CDR3 consists of 14 residues. J lost 3 bases, V lost 4 bases, and 6 bases had no gene match. The CDR3 region has the DNA TGCAGTGCTACACAGGGACAGCCCAATCAGCCCCAGCATTTT. It codes for CSATQGQPNQPQHF.

The table lists this clonotype with a few counts. The chain uses TRBV20-1 and TRBJ2-1; 11 bases align to TRBD2. Per germline, CDR1 DFQATT and CDR2 SNEGSKA (reference sequence). This CDR3 contains 16 residues. V was clipped by 5 bases and J by 6 bases; unmatched bases: 12. The CDR3 DNA sequence: TGCAGTGCTGATGAAGCGACTAGCGGGGAACCCAATGAGCAGTTCTTC. Encoded protein: CSADEATSGEPNEQFF.

This clonotype has more than one count but fewer than ten. The chain recombines TRBV7-2 with TRBJ1-2; D is perhaps TRBD1 (6 bases). The CDR3 is 14 amino acids. In germline, CDR1 is SGHTA, CDR2 FQGNSA. The germline V and J ends were trimmed by 5 bases and 7 bases, with 17 bases remaining between them. CDR3 coding DNA: TGTGCCAGCAGCCTAAACACAGGGCATTCTGGCTACACCTTC. Protein product: CASSLNTGHSGYTF.

The chain joins TRBV25-1 to TRBJ2-5; weak D call: TRBD1 (6 bases). V gave up 5 bases and J gave up 4 bases, with 17 bases separating them. In germline, CDR1 is MGHDK, CDR2 SYGVNS. This CDR3 contains 15 residues. CDR3 in amino acids: CASSPQGRGAETQYF. The CDR3, as DNA: TGTGCCAGCAGTCCCCAGGGGAGAGGGGCAGAGACCCAGTACTTC.

The rearrangement uses TRBV7-3 and TRBJ2-7; tentatively, D is TRBD2 (5 bases). Germline lookup yields CDR1 SGHTA and CDR2 FQGTGA. Between the trimmed V and J ends, which lost 0 bases and 5 bases, there was a span of 8 bases. This CDR3 has 13 residues. This CDR3 is CASSLTGEDEQYF. As DNA, the CDR3 is TGTGCCAGCAGCTTAACGGGAGAGGACGAGCAGTACTTC. The whole variable domain, remainder taken from reference TRBV7-3 and TRBJ2-7, is GAGVSQTPSNKVTEKGKYVELRCDPISGHTALYWYRQSLGQGPEFLIYFQGTGAADDSGLPNDRFFAVRPEGSVSTLKIQRTERGDSAVYLCASSLTGEDEQYFGPGTRLTVT.